The present T cell receptor (beta chain) was sequenced within a study of T cells in narcolepsy. Study context: Patients with NT1 or NT2 and healthy control donors were enrolled.

The germline V and J ends were trimmed by 2 bases and 7 bases, with 14 bases remaining between them. CDR3 size: 14 residues. The germline V gene encodes CDR1 MNHEY and CDR2 SMNVEV (reference sequence). General observations from the study: Autoreactive HCRT-specific and TRIB2-specific clonotypes were marked in same-patient CSF-versus-blood CD4+ comparisons. Reportedly, autoreactive clonotypes were serially detected in patients' blood but not controls'.

The repertoire was sequenced with immunoSEQ multiplex PCR; TCRdb's copy has only in-frame clones and lacks some. Counted here are around 35,000 clones, roughly 80% occurring once; the ten biggest clones make up 2% to 3%. Of note for this clone: The target antigen is unknown.

This TCR derives from a human donor with narcolepsy. The J gene is TRBJ2-5, the V gene TRBV27, with D unclear. The sequencing sample was made of CD45RA- memory CD4+ T cells from PBMCs. The CDR3: CASSLGVPDVTQYF. Written as DNA, the CDR3 is TGTGCCAGCAGTTTAGGGGTCCCGGATGTGACCCAGTACTTC.